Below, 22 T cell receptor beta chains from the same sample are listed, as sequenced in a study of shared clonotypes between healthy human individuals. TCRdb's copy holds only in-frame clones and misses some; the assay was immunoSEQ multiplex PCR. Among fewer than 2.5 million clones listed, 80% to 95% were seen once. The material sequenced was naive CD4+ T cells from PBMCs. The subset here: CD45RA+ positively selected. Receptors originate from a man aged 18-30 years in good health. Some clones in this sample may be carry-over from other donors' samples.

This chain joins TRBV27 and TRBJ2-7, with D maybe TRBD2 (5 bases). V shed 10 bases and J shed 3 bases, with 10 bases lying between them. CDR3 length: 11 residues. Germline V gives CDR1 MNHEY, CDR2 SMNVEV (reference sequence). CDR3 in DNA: TGTGCCACCCGGACTGGCTACGAGCAGTACTTC. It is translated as CATRTGYEQYF.

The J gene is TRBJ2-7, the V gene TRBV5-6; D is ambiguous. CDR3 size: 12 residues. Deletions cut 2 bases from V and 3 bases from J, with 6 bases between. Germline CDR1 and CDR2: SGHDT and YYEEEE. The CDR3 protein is CASSFRNYEQYF. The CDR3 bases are TGTGCCAGCAGCTTCAGGAACTACGAGCAGTACTTC.

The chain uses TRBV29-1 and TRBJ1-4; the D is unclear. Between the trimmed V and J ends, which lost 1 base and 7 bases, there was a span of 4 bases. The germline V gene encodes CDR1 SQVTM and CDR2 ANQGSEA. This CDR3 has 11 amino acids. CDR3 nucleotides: TGCAGCGTTGAAGCAGGTGAAAAACTGTTTTTT. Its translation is CSVEAGEKLFF.

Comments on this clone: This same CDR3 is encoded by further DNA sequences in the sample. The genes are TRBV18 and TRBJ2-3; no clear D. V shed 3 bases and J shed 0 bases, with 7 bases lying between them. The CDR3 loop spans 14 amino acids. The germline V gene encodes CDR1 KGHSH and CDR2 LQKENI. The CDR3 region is CASSPSTSTDTQYF. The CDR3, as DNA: TGTGCCAGCTCACCGAGTACTAGCACAGATACGCAGTATTTT.

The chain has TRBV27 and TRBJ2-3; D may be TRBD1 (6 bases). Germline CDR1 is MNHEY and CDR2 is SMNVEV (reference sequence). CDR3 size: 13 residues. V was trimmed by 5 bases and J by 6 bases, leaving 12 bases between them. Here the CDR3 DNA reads TGTGCCAGCAGTACGCGACAGGCTGATACGCAGTATTTT. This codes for CASSTRQADTQYF.

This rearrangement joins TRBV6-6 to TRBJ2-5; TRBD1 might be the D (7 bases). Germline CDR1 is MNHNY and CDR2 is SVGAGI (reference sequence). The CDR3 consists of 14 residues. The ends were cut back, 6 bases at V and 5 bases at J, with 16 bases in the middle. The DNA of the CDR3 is TGTGCCAGCAGGCTCCGGAGGGGGCCCGAGACCCAGTACTTC. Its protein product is CASRLRRGPETQYF.

The CDR3 DNA reads TGTGCCAGTAGTACAATGACAGCCCAAGAGACCCAGTACTTC. This translates into CASSTMTAQETQYF. This sequence joins TRBV19 and TRBJ2-5, with D perhaps matching TRBD1 (5 bases). V gave up 4 bases and J gave up 1 base, with 10 bases separating them. Germline CDR1 reads LNHDA; CDR2 reads SQIVND (reference sequence). This CDR3 is 14 amino acids long.

The CDR3 DNA sequence: TGTGCCAGCAGCCTTATAGCGGGAGTCACCTACAATGAGCAGTTCTTC. This encodes CASSLIAGVTYNEQFF. This chain uses TRBV14 with TRBJ2-1; 9 positions agree with TRBD2. Germline loops: CDR1 SGHDN, CDR2 FVKESK. Trimming removed 4 bases from V and 2 bases from J; junction bases left unmatched: 6. CDR3 length equals 16 residues.

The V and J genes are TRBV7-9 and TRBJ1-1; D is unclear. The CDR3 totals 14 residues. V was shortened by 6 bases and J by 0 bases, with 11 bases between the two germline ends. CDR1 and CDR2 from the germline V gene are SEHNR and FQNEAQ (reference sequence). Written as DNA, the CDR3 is TGTGCCAGCAGTCCTCGACACCTGAACACTGAAGCTTTCTTT. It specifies CASSPRHLNTEAFF.

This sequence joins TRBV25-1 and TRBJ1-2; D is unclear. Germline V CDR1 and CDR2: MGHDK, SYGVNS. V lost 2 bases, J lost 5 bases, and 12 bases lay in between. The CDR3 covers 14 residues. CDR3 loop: CASSEGPGGYGYTF. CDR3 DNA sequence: TGTGCCAGCAGTGAAGGCCCGGGTGGGTATGGCTACACCTTC.

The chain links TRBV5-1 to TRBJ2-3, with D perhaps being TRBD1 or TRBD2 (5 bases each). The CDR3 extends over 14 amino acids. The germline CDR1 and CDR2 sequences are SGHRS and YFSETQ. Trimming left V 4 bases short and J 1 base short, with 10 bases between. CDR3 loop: CASSMGVGTDTQYF. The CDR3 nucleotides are TGCGCCAGCAGCATGGGGGTGGGCACAGATACGCAGTATTTT.

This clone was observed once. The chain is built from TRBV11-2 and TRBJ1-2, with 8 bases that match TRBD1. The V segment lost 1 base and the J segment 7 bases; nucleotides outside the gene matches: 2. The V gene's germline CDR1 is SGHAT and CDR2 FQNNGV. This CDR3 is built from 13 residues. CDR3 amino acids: CASSLGGQVGYTF. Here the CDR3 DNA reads TGTGCCAGCAGCTTAGGGGGACAGGTTGGCTACACCTTC.

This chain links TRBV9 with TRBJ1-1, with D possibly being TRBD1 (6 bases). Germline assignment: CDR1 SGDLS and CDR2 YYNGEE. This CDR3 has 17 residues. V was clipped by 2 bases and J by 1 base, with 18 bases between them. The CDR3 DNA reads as TGTGCCAGCAGCGTCGGACAGAGCACATTAAAGAACACTGAAGCTTTCTTT. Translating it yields CASSVGQSTLKNTEAFF.

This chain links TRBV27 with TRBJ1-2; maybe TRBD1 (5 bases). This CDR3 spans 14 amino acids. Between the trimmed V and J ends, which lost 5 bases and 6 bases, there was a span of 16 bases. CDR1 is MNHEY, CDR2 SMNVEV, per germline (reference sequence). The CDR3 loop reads CASSAMGRFNGYTF. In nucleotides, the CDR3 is TGTGCCAGCAGTGCGATGGGGCGCTTCAATGGCTACACCTTC.

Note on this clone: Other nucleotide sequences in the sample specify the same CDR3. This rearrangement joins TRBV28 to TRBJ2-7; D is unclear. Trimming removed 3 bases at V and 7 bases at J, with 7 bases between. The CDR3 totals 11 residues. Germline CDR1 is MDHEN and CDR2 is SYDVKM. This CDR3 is CASSFWSEQYF. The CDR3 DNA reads TGTGCCAGCAGTTTTTGGAGTGAGCAGTACTTC.

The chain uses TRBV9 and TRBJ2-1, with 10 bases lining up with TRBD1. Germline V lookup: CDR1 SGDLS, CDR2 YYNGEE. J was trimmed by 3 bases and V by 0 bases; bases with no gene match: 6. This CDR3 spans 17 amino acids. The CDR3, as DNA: TGTGCCAGCAGCGTAGTCGGGACAGGGGCCGTCTACAATGAGCAGTTCTTC. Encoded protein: CASSVVGTGAVYNEQFF.

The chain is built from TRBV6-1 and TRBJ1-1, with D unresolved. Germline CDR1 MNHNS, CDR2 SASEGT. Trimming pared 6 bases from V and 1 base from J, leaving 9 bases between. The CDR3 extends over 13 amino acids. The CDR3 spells CASRGTKNTEAFF. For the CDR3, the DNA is TGTGCCAGCAGAGGAACGAAGAACACTGAAGCTTTCTTT.

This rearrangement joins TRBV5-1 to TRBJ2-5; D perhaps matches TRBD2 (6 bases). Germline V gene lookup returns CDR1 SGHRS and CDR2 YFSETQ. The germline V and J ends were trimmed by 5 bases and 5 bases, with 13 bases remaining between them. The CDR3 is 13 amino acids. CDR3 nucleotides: TGCGCCAGCAGAGGAGGGTTTTACGAGACCCAGTACTTC. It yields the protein CASRGGFYETQYF.

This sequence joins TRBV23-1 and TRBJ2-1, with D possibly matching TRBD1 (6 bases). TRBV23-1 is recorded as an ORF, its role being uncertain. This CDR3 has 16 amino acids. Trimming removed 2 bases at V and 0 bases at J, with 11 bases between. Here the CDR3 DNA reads TGCGCCAGCAGTCAAAAACAGGGTAACTCCTACAATGAGCAGTTCTTC. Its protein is CASSQKQGNSYNEQFF.

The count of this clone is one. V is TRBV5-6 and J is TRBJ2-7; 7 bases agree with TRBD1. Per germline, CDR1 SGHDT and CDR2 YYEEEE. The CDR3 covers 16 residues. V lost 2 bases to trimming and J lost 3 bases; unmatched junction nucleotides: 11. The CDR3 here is CASSLRPDRSYYEQYF. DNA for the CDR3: TGTGCCAGCAGCTTACGACCGGACAGGAGTTACTACGAGCAGTACTTC.

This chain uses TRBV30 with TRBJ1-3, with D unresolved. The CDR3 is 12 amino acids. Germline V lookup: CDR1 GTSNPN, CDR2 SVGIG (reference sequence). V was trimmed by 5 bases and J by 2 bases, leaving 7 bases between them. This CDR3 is CAWFATGNTIYF. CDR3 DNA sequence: TGTGCCTGGTTCGCCACTGGAAACACCATATATTTT.

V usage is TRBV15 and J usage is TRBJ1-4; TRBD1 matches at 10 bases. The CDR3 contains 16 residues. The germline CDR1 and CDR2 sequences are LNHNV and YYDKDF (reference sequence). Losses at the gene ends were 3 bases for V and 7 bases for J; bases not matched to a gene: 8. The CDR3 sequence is CATSSLKGTGVEKLFF. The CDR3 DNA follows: TGTGCCACCAGCAGCCTCAAAGGGACAGGGGTTGAAAAACTGTTTTTT. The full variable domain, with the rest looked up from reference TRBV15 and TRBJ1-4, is DAMVIQNPRYQVTQFGKPVTLSCSQTLNHNVMYWYQQKSSQAPKLLFHYYDKDFNNEADTPDNFQSRRPNTSFCFLDIRSPGLGDTAMYLCATSSLKGTGVEKLFFGSGTQLSVL.